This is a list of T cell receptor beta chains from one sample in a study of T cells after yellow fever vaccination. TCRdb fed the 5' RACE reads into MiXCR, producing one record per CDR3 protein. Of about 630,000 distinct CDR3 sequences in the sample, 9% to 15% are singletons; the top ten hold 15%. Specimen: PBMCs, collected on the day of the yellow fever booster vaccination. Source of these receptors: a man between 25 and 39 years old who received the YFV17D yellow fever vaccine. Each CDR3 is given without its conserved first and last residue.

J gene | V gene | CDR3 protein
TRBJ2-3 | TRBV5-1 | ASSLNGDRGRD
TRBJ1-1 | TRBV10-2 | ATANRGVGFAEAF
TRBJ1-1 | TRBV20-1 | SARGGAGEAF
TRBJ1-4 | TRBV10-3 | AISESATNEKLF
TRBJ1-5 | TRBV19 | ASSIERSGQPQH
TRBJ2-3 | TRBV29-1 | SVAPTGFTNTQY
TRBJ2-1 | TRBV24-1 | ATSDFGGNSYNEQF
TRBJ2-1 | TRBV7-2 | ASSLGTSGTPPF
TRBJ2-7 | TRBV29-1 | SVDILSAGLSYEQY
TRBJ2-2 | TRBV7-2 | ASSLEGIMAGELF
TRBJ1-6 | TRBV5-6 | ASSSDRRPSTVPLH
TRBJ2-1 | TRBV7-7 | ASSTGQNNEQF
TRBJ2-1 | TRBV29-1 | SVDITGSYNEQF
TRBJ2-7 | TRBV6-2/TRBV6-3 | ASSQAGGPSYEQY
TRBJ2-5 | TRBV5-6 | ASRPRVSGGGRQETQY
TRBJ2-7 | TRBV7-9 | ASSLVSLSYEQY
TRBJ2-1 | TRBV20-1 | SCVAGGGIQEQF
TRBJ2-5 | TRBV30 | AWSVPIGRQETQY
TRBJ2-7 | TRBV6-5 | ATKQGDEQY
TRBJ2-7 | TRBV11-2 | ASSSTFGTSGLLYEQY
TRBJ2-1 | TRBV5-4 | ASTAGGLSYNEQF
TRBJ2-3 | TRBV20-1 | SARDWAGEGDTQY
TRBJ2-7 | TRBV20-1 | SARPGTSGSHEQY
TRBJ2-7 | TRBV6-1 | ASSRLGLDIPNEQY
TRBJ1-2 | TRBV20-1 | SATSGVGGYT
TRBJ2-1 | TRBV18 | ASSQDQGSYNEQF
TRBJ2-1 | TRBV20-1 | SAKISGSSYNEQF
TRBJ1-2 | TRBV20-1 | SASPWVNGYT
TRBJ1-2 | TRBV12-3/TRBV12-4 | ASSLDGVGGYT
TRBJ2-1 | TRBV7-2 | ASSRIGSSYNEQF
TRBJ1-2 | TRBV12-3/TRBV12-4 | ASSLDPRGAYGYT
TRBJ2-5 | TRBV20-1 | SAKGPASGREETQY
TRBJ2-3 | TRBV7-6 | ASSFRGSGRLTDTQY
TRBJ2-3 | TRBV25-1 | ASSGGSNTQY
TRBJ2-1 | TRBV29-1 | SVRTSGAYNEQF
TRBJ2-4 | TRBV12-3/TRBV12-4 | ASSPNYPPQY
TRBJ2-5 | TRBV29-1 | SVEDWSGVQETQY
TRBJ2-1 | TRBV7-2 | ASSQVGGRYNEQF
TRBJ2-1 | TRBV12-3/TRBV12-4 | ASTLDRGPNNEQF
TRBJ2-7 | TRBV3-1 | ASSPISGIPDEQY
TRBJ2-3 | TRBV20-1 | SAPNRDSDTQY
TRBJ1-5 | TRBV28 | AIQGRGQPQH
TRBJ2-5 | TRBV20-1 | SAINSGGTQY
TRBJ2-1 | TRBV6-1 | ASSPRWDRGSNEQF
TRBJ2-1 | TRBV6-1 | ASSPLSGRTNNEQF
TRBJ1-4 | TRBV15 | ATDPGGRVEKLF
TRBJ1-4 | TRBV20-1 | SARGGDEKLF
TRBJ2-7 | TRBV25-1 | ASSEGRGWRDEQY
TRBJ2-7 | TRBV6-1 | ASKRDGSYEQY
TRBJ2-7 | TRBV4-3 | ASSATGFHNEQY
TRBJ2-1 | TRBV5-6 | ASSLGASGARGF
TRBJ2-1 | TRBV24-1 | ATSDPGLAHGDEQF
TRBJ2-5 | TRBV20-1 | SAPRGQETQY
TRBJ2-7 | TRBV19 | ASRETGSSYEQY
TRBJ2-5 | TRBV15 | ATSRVARWETQY